These 22 T cell receptor beta chains came from one sample sequenced in a study of lymphopenia after photon versus proton radiotherapy. Generated by immunoSEQ multiplex PCR, the TCRdb table keeps only in-frame clones and is missing some. The table lists 70,000 to 95,000 clones, around 88% of them singletons. The sample consisted of peripheral blood, taken from a patient treated with proton-based radiotherapy. The source of these receptors is a man aged 60 to 75 with pancreatic cancer.

The V gene is TRBV25-1, the J gene TRBJ2-7, with D unresolved. The CDR3 covers 13 residues. Germline CDR1 and CDR2: MGHDK and SYGVNS. V lost 4 bases and J 4 bases, leaving 11 bases between the germline ends. The CDR3 sequence is CASSAADGYEQYF. In nucleotides, the CDR3 is TGTGCCAGCAGTGCCGCGGACGGGTACGAGCAGTACTTC.

The sample holds one count of this clone. This rearrangement joins TRBV30 to TRBJ2-3; 8 bases map to TRBD1. Losses at the gene ends were 7 bases for V and 0 bases for J; bases not matched to a gene: 3. CDR3 length: 13 residues. Per the germline V gene, CDR1 is GTSNPN and CDR2 is SVGIG (reference sequence). The CDR3 DNA follows: TGTGCCTTGCAGGGGGCTAGCACAGATACGCAGTATTTT. Translation: CALQGASTDTQYF. Drawing the rest from reference TRBV30 and TRBJ2-3, the complete variable domain is SQTIHQWPATLVQPVGSPLSLECTVEGTSNPNLYWYRQAAGRGLQLLFYSVGIGQISSEVPQNLSASRPQDRQFILSSKKLLLSDSGFYLCALQGASTDTQYFGPGTRLTVL.

The J gene is TRBJ2-7, the V gene TRBV7-9; D is undetermined. This CDR3 has 13 amino acids. Germline V gives CDR1 SEHNR, CDR2 FQNEAQ (reference sequence). V was clipped by 1 base and J by 5 bases, with 9 bases between them. The CDR3 bases are TGTGCCAGCAGCTTAGAAATGATCCACGAGCAGTACTTC. It specifies CASSLEMIHEQYF.

This chain uses TRBV30 with TRBJ2-2; D perhaps matches TRBD1 (5 bases). The CDR3 has 16 amino acids. V lost 4 bases, J lost 8 bases, and 23 bases lay in between. Germline CDR1 and CDR2: GTSNPN and SVGIG (reference sequence). CDR3 loop: CAWTAGIWISAGELFF. CDR3 DNA sequence: TGTGCCTGGACCGCAGGGATCTGGATATCCGCGGGGGAGCTGTTTTTT.

The chain is built from TRBV5-5 and TRBJ2-3; D uncertain. The V end lost 0 bases, the J end lost 2 bases, and 7 bases lay between the germline ends. The germline gives CDR1 SGHKS, CDR2 YYEKEE (reference sequence). The CDR3 extends over 14 amino acids. The CDR3 reads CASSLARATDTQYF. The CDR3 nucleotides read TGTGCCAGCAGCTTGGCTAGGGCCACAGATACGCAGTATTTT. Together with reference TRBV5-5 and TRBJ2-3, the CDR3 gives the full variable domain: DAGVTQSPTHLIKTRGQQVTLRCSPISGHKSVSWYQQVLGQGPQFIFQYYEKEERGRGNFPDRFSARQFPNYSSELNVNALLLGDSALYLCASSLARATDTQYFGPGTRLTVL.

The chain joins TRBV27 to TRBJ2-5; 8 bases are a match to TRBD1. This CDR3 is 16 amino acids long. CDR1 and CDR2 from the germline V gene are MNHEY and SMNVEV (reference sequence). The V segment lost 2 bases and the J segment 2 bases; nucleotides outside the gene matches: 7. The CDR3 bases are TGTGCCAGCAGTTTAGCCCCCTGGACAGGGCAAGAGACCCAGTACTTC. It translates to CASSLAPWTGQETQYF.

The chain's CDR3 is CASREQSQRFSYEQYF. CDR3 nucleotide sequence: TGTGCCAGCAGGGAACAGTCCCAGCGCTTCTCCTACGAGCAGTACTTC. The V call is TRBV28, the J call TRBJ2-7; D is ambiguous. Trimming left V 6 bases short and J 0 bases short, with 18 bases between. The CDR3 has 16 residues. Germline CDR1 is MDHEN and CDR2 is SYDVKM.

The chain employs TRBV28 and TRBJ2-7, with 8 bases fitting TRBD1. The CDR3 runs to 15 residues. From germline, CDR1 is MDHEN and CDR2 SYDVKM. The J segment lost 4 bases and the V segment lost 10 bases, leaving 15 bases of the junction unmatched. The CDR3 region is CATGRARGRIYEQYF. The CDR3 DNA reads TGTGCCACGGGAAGGGCCAGGGGGCGAATATACGAGCAGTACTTC.

A note on this clone: Mismatch with germline at one junction end may stem from a read error. The chain couples TRBV14 to TRBJ1-1; D gene uncertain. CDR1 and CDR2 (germline): SGHDN, FVKESK. The CDR3 sequence is 11 residues long. CDR3 sequence reads: CASSQEWSLIF. CDR3 in DNA: TGTGCCAGCAGCCAAGAGTGGAGCCTCATCTTT. The variable domain in full, with the rest retrieved from reference TRBV14 and TRBJ1-1, is EAGVTQFPSHSVIEKGQTVTLRCDPISGHDNLYWYRRVMGKEIKFLLHFVKESKQDESGMPNNRFLAERTGGTYSTLKVQPAELEDSGVYFCASSQEWSLIFGQGTRLTVV.

The chain is built from TRBV30 and TRBJ2-6; weak D call: TRBD2 (5 bases). The germline V gene encodes CDR1 GTSNPN and CDR2 SVGIG (reference sequence). The CDR3 totals 19 residues. With 0 bases removed from V and 1 base from J, the gap between germline ends came to 19 bases. The CDR3 DNA follows: TGTGCCTGGAGTGTACGGGTCGGGGTTACCTCGTCTGGGGCCAACGTCCTGACTTTC. Translating gives CAWSVRVGVTSSGANVLTF. The full variable domain, its missing parts supplied by reference TRBV30 and TRBJ2-6, is SQTIHQWPATLVQPVGSPLSLECTVEGTSNPNLYWYRQAAGRGLQLLFYSVGIGQISSEVPQNLSASRPQDRQFILSSKKLLLSDSGFYLCAWSVRVGVTSSGANVLTFGAGSRLTVL.

In DNA, the CDR3 is TGTGCCAGCAGCCCCGGGACACATCCCATGGAGCAGTACTTC. Its translation is CASSPGTHPMEQYF. V gene TRBV11-3 combines with J gene TRBJ2-7; D is perhaps TRBD1 (6 bases). This CDR3 contains 14 residues. Germline V gene data show CDR1 as SGHNT and CDR2 as YENEEA. V was trimmed by 5 bases and J by 7 bases, leaving 18 bases between them.

This clone was detected only a few times. This chain links TRBV19 with TRBJ1-1, with D perhaps TRBD1 (5 bases). Trimming shortened V by 4 bases and J by 1 base, and 13 bases separated the two germline ends. Germline V gives CDR1 LNHDA, CDR2 SQIVND (reference sequence). The CDR3 length is 15 residues. This CDR3 reads CASSKGPRGNTEAFF. CDR3 coding DNA: TGTGCCAGTAGTAAGGGGCCTCGTGGGAACACTGAAGCTTTCTTT.

The count of this clone is one. The gene calls are TRBV7-2 and TRBJ2-7; possibly TRBD2 for D (5 bases). The CDR3 extends over 16 amino acids. V lost 5 bases to trimming and J lost 2 bases, with 19 bases between them. Germline CDR1 and CDR2: SGHTA and FQGNSA. The CDR3 nucleotides read TGTGCCAGCAGCCCTCGACTACCTAGCCTTACCTACGAGCAGTACTTC. Amino acid sequence: CASSPRLPSLTYEQYF.

The chain recombines TRBV13 with TRBJ1-2; D is unclear. The CDR3 covers 15 residues. V lost 5 bases to trimming and J lost 8 bases, with 21 bases between them. Per germline, CDR1 PRHDT and CDR2 FYEKMQ (reference sequence). The CDR3 region has the DNA TGTGCCAGCAGCCTCTGGGGAGAGCGGGGTGCCGGCTACACCTTC. Encoded protein: CASSLWGERGAGYTF. Full variable domain (outside the CDR3, taken from reference TRBV13 and TRBJ1-2): AAGVIQSPRHLIKEKRETATLKCYPIPRHDTVYWYQQGPGQDPQFLISFYEKMQSDKGSIPDRFSAQQFSDYHSELNMSSLELGDSALYFCASSLWGERGAGYTFGSGTRLTVV.

This clone was seen more than once but under ten times. The genes are TRBV11-3 and TRBJ2-2; the D gene is possibly TRBD1 (6 bases). Trimming left V 5 bases short and J 6 bases short, with 19 bases between. Germline CDR1 is SGHNT and CDR2 is YENEEA. This CDR3 is built from 16 residues. The DNA of the CDR3 is TGTGCCAGCAGCCAGGGGACCCTCGGTTCCGCCGGGGAGCTGTTTTTT. It yields the protein CASSQGTLGSAGELFF.

The chain carries TRBV6-6 and TRBJ1-2; TRBD1 matches 7 bases. The CDR3 is made up of 14 amino acids. Germline V lookup: CDR1 MNHNY, CDR2 SVGAGI (reference sequence). J gave up 2 bases and V 5 bases, and 5 bases lay outside the gene matches. DNA for the CDR3: TGTGCCAGCAGTACTTTGACAGGGAACTATGGCTACACCTTC. Its protein is CASSTLTGNYGYTF.

This chain links TRBV2 with TRBJ2-5, with D unresolved. The germline gives CDR1 SNHLY, CDR2 FYNNEI. The CDR3 sequence is 13 residues long. V gave up 5 bases and J gave up 2 bases, with 9 bases separating them. This CDR3 is CASSPMGQETQYF. CDR3 DNA sequence: TGTGCCAGCAGTCCGATGGGGCAAGAGACCCAGTACTTC.

The rearrangement links TRBV6-5 to TRBJ2-2; 9 bases align to TRBD2. CDR1 and CDR2 (germline): MNHEY, SVGAGI. The CDR3 runs to 15 residues. After removal of 6 bases from V and 1 base from J, the junction contained 3 bases not matched to a gene. This CDR3 reads CASSRLAENTGELFF. CDR3 sequence (DNA): TGTGCCAGCAGCCGACTAGCGGAGAACACCGGGGAGCTGTTTTTT.

This chain links TRBV9 with TRBJ2-1; 10 bases fit TRBD2. V was pared by 4 bases and J by 8 bases, with 12 bases of the junction left unmatched. This CDR3 is 16 amino acids long. Per the germline V gene, CDR1 is SGDLS and CDR2 is YYNGEE. The CDR3 region has the DNA TGTGCCAGCAGCAAATGGGAGCTAGCGGGAGTCGATGAGCAGTTCTTC. Its protein is CASSKWELAGVDEQFF.

The J gene is TRBJ2-3, the V gene TRBV12-5; 9 bases are shared with TRBD2. There are 15 residues in the CDR3. V dropped 2 bases and J dropped 1; count of bases not matched to a gene: 1. From germline, CDR1 is LGHNT and CDR2 FRNRAP. This CDR3 reads CASGLIAGGTDTQYF. The CDR3 DNA reads TGTGCTAGTGGTTTGATAGCGGGAGGCACAGATACGCAGTATTTT.

The V gene is TRBV6-1, the J gene TRBJ2-4; the D is unclear. CDR1 and CDR2 (germline): MNHNS, SASEGT. V was trimmed by 4 bases and J by 1 base, leaving 20 bases between them. The CDR3 runs to 18 residues. The CDR3 DNA is TGTGCCAGCAGTGGCTTTAGTGAATCGCCTTTGGCCAAAAACATTCAGTACTTC. Its translation is CASSGFSESPLAKNIQYF.

The chain is built from TRBV21-1 and TRBJ2-7; the DNA was not compared with TRBD2, the D call given in the table. TRBV21-1 is reported as a pseudogene. The length of the CDR3 is 15 residues. The CDR3 DNA sequence: TGTGCCAGCAGCAAAGCCGCGGGAGGGTCCTACGAGCAGTACTTC. Its protein is CASSKAAGGSYEQYF.